Listed below are T cell receptor beta chains from one sample, sequenced in a study of shared clonotypes between healthy human individuals. Clones were sequenced by immunoSEQ multiplex PCR, and TCRdb holds only the in-frame ones, with some missing. This table holds about 2.1 million clones, about 94% found once. Sequenced input: naive CD8+ T cells from PBMCs. Every receptor here comes from a man between 18 and 35 years old in good health. Some clones in this sample may be carry-over from other donors' samples. The CDR3 runs from the conserved cysteine through the conserved F or W. The order of the fields is CDR3 length, D gene, J gene, clone size, V gene, CDR3 DNA, CDR3 protein. The D gene is left open where the match is weak. Not all rows give a size; the values are once, few, many and, for expanded clones, a class.

len: 13; d_gene: -; j_gene: TRBJ1-5; abundance: -; v_gene: TRBV19; CDR3nt: TGTGCCAGTAGTTCACCCAGCTACTCTCTTGAGCATTTT; CDR3aa: CASSSPSYSLEHF
len: 20; d_gene: -; j_gene: TRBJ1-1; abundance: -; v_gene: TRBV5-4; CDR3nt: TGTGCCAGCAGCCCGGACTTGGCAAAGGGGCCAGAGGTAATGTTCCCTGAAGCTTTCTTT; CDR3aa: CASSPDLAKGPEVMFPEAFF
len: 16; d_gene: TRBD2; j_gene: TRBJ2-3; abundance: -; v_gene: TRBV9; CDR3nt: TGTGCCAGCAGCGTCCTAGCGGGAGGGCCCACAGATACGCAGTATTTT; CDR3aa: CASSVLAGGPTDTQYF
len: 13; d_gene: -; j_gene: TRBJ1-1; abundance: -; v_gene: TRBV11-2; CDR3nt: TGTGCCAGCAGCCTGGGAATCGCGGCTGAAGCTTTCTTT; CDR3aa: CASSLGIAAEAFF
len: 15; d_gene: -; j_gene: TRBJ1-1; abundance: -; v_gene: TRBV4-1; CDR3nt: TGCGCCAGCAGCCAAGAACCAGGGGCGGGCACTGAAGCTTTCTTT; CDR3aa: CASSQEPGAGTEAFF
len: 19; d_gene: TRBD2; j_gene: TRBJ2-7; abundance: -; v_gene: TRBV28; CDR3nt: TGTGCCAGCAGTCCGACGACTAGCGGGCCCTCCCCCCTCTCCTACGAGCAGTACTTC; CDR3aa: CASSPTTSGPSPLSYEQYF
len: 16; d_gene: TRBD1; j_gene: TRBJ2-3; abundance: -; v_gene: TRBV29-1; CDR3nt: TGCAGTTTGATGGGGACAGGGGATGGAGTTAGCGATACGCAGTATTTT; CDR3aa: CSLMGTGDGVSDTQYF
len: 15; d_gene: -; j_gene: TRBJ1-5; abundance: -; v_gene: TRBV27; CDR3nt: TGTGCCAGCCTGCCACGGATGGGTAGCAATCAGCCCCAGCATTTT; CDR3aa: CASLPRMGSNQPQHF
len: 12; d_gene: -; j_gene: TRBJ2-7; abundance: -; v_gene: TRBV15; CDR3nt: TGTGCCACCAGCAGCGAGGAGTACGAGCAGTACTTC; CDR3aa: CATSSEEYEQYF
len: 13; d_gene: -; j_gene: TRBJ2-3; abundance: -; v_gene: TRBV28; CDR3nt: TGTGCCAGCAGTTTAGTCCGGGGAGATACGCAGTATTTT; CDR3aa: CASSLVRGDTQYF
len: 13; d_gene: TRBD2; j_gene: TRBJ2-7; abundance: -; v_gene: TRBV27; CDR3nt: TGTGCCAGCGGGCTAGCGGGAATTTACGAGCAGTACTTC; CDR3aa: CASGLAGIYEQYF
len: 14; d_gene: -; j_gene: TRBJ2-2; abundance: -; v_gene: TRBV28; CDR3nt: TGTGCCAGCTCCTATGGGGGTGACACCGGGGAGCTGTTTTTT; CDR3aa: CASSYGGDTGELFF
len: 14; d_gene: -; j_gene: TRBJ1-5; abundance: -; v_gene: TRBV27; CDR3nt: TGTGCCAGCCGATTGGGGGGGAGCAATCAGCCCCAGCATTTT; CDR3aa: CASRLGGSNQPQHF
len: 19; d_gene: TRBD1; j_gene: TRBJ2-2; abundance: -; v_gene: TRBV9; CDR3nt: TGTGCCAGCAGCCCCCGGACAGGCACAGTCGCCGCGAACACCGGGGAGCTGTTTTTT; CDR3aa: CASSPRTGTVAANTGELFF
len: 15; d_gene: TRBD1; j_gene: TRBJ2-7; abundance: -; v_gene: TRBV6-1; CDR3nt: TGTGCCAGCTTCCCCCCGACAGGGGTTGGCTACGAGCAGTACTTC; CDR3aa: CASFPPTGVGYEQYF
len: 14; d_gene: TRBD2; j_gene: TRBJ2-1; abundance: few; v_gene: TRBV10-3; CDR3nt: TGTGCCATCAGGGGGACTAGCGGGTACAATGAGCAGTTCTTC; CDR3aa: CAIRGTSGYNEQFF
len: 13; d_gene: -; j_gene: TRBJ1-5; abundance: -; v_gene: TRBV12-5; CDR3nt: TGTGCTAGTGGCCTCGGGACAAACCAGCCCCAGCATTTT; CDR3aa: CASGLGTNQPQHF
len: 13; d_gene: -; j_gene: TRBJ1-2; abundance: -; v_gene: TRBV30; CDR3nt: TGTGCCTGGAGTGCGATTCTAGGGGATGGCTACACCTTC; CDR3aa: CAWSAILGDGYTF
len: 16; d_gene: -; j_gene: TRBJ2-1; abundance: -; v_gene: TRBV11-2; CDR3nt: TGTGCCAGCAGCTTAGTGGCTGCTCTTCACTACAATGAGCAGTTCTTC; CDR3aa: CASSLVAALHYNEQFF
len: 16; d_gene: TRBD2; j_gene: TRBJ2-1; abundance: -; v_gene: TRBV11-2; CDR3nt: TGTGCCAGCAGCTTATATATGAGGGAGGGCCACGGTGAGCAGTTCTTC; CDR3aa: CASSLYMREGHGEQFF
len: 11; d_gene: TRBD1; j_gene: TRBJ2-1; abundance: -; v_gene: TRBV25-1; CDR3nt: TGTGCCAGCAGGGACGGGGACAGCCAGTTCTTC; CDR3aa: CASRDGDSQFF
len: 13; d_gene: -; j_gene: TRBJ1-2; abundance: -; v_gene: TRBV7-9; CDR3nt: TGTGCCAGCTCTGGGATAGTTAACTATGGCTACACCTTC; CDR3aa: CASSGIVNYGYTF
len: 15; d_gene: TRBD2; j_gene: TRBJ2-3; abundance: -; v_gene: TRBV27; CDR3nt: TGTGCCAGCAGTTTATACGGGAGGCCCACAGATACGCAGTATTTT; CDR3aa: CASSLYGRPTDTQYF
len: 13; d_gene: -; j_gene: TRBJ1-2; abundance: -; v_gene: TRBV27; CDR3nt: TGTGCCAGCCGACCGGGGGGCAACTATGGCTACACCTTC; CDR3aa: CASRPGGNYGYTF
len: 13; d_gene: -; j_gene: TRBJ2-1; abundance: -; v_gene: TRBV15; CDR3nt: TGTGCCACCAGCAGATCTCAGAGCCTAGAGCAGTTCTTC; CDR3aa: CATSRSQSLEQFF
len: 17; d_gene: TRBD2; j_gene: TRBJ2-7; abundance: once; v_gene: TRBV7-6; CDR3nt: TGTGCCAGCAGCCGGCAAAGTCTAGCGGGGGGCACCTACGAGCAGTACTTC; CDR3aa: CASSRQSLAGGTYEQYF
len: 13; d_gene: -; j_gene: TRBJ2-1; abundance: -; v_gene: TRBV5-5; CDR3nt: TGTGCCAGCAGCCTTGGGGACGCCGTGGCGCAGTTCTTC; CDR3aa: CASSLGDAVAQFF
len: 15; d_gene: -; j_gene: TRBJ2-5; abundance: -; v_gene: TRBV28; CDR3nt: TGTGCCAGCAGCCCCAATTCGCGGGGCCAAGAGACCCAGTACTTC; CDR3aa: CASSPNSRGQETQYF
len: 14; d_gene: -; j_gene: TRBJ1-2; abundance: -; v_gene: TRBV29-1; CDR3nt: TGCAGCGTTGAATCGGCAGGGCGAAACTATGGCTACACCTTC; CDR3aa: CSVESAGRNYGYTF
len: 13; d_gene: -; j_gene: TRBJ2-2; abundance: once; v_gene: TRBV29-1; CDR3nt: TGCAGCGCGCGAGGGACGGCAGCCGGGGAGCTGTTTTTT; CDR3aa: CSARGTAAGELFF
len: 15; d_gene: TRBD1; j_gene: TRBJ2-2; abundance: -; v_gene: TRBV11-2; CDR3nt: TGTGCCAGCAGCCCCCGGACAGGGAACCCCGGGGAGCTGTTTTTT; CDR3aa: CASSPRTGNPGELFF
len: 14; d_gene: -; j_gene: TRBJ2-1; abundance: -; v_gene: TRBV19; CDR3nt: TGTGCCAGTAGAGGCCGGAGCTCCTACAATGAGCAGTTCTTC; CDR3aa: CASRGRSSYNEQFF
len: 18; d_gene: -; j_gene: TRBJ2-6; abundance: -; v_gene: TRBV14; CDR3nt: TGTGCCAGCAGCCATCTCCTTTTCCCAAAGCCTGGGGCCAACGTCCTGACTTTC; CDR3aa: CASSHLLFPKPGANVLTF
len: 15; d_gene: -; j_gene: TRBJ2-7; abundance: -; v_gene: TRBV5-1; CDR3nt: TGCGCCAGCAGCTTGGCGGTGGGGGGGCTCTACGAGCAGTACTTC; CDR3aa: CASSLAVGGLYEQYF
len: 17; d_gene: TRBD1; j_gene: TRBJ2-2; abundance: -; v_gene: TRBV4-1; CDR3nt: TGCGCCAGCAGCCACCACGACAGGGTTTCTACAACCGGGGAGCTGTTTTTT; CDR3aa: CASSHHDRVSTTGELFF
len: 12; d_gene: -; j_gene: TRBJ2-7; abundance: -; v_gene: TRBV5-5; CDR3nt: TGTGCCAGCAGCTTGTGGGGGTACGAGCAGTACTTC; CDR3aa: CASSLWGYEQYF
len: 18; d_gene: -; j_gene: TRBJ2-7; abundance: -; v_gene: TRBV10-3; CDR3nt: TGTGCCATCAGTGAGTCGATAGACAGTCCTTGTTTCCCTTGCGAGCAGTACTTC; CDR3aa: CAISESIDSPCFPCEQYF
len: 14; d_gene: TRBD1; j_gene: TRBJ2-7; abundance: -; v_gene: TRBV9; CDR3nt: TGTGCCAGCAGCGCCTGGGACAGCTCCTACGAGCAGTACTTC; CDR3aa: CASSAWDSSYEQYF
len: 14; d_gene: -; j_gene: TRBJ2-7; abundance: -; v_gene: TRBV27; CDR3nt: TGTGCCAGCAGTTTCTACTCACACCTCGACGAGCAGTACTTC; CDR3aa: CASSFYSHLDEQYF
len: 13; d_gene: -; j_gene: TRBJ1-2; abundance: -; v_gene: TRBV27; CDR3nt: TGTGCCAGCAGTTCACAGGCCAGCTATGGCTACACCTTC; CDR3aa: CASSSQASYGYTF
len: 14; d_gene: -; j_gene: TRBJ2-1; abundance: -; v_gene: TRBV28; CDR3nt: TGTGCCAGCAGTTTGTACAGGGCGGACGGGGAGCAGTTCTTC; CDR3aa: CASSLYRADGEQFF
len: 12; d_gene: -; j_gene: TRBJ2-3; abundance: -; v_gene: TRBV7-9; CDR3nt: TGTGCCAGCAGCTTACAAGCAGATACGCAGTATTTT; CDR3aa: CASSLQADTQYF
len: 15; d_gene: TRBD2; j_gene: TRBJ2-2; abundance: -; v_gene: TRBV27; CDR3nt: TGTGCCAGCAGTTCAGGGACTAGCGGGACTGGGGAGCTGTTTTTT; CDR3aa: CASSSGTSGTGELFF
len: 13; d_gene: TRBD1; j_gene: TRBJ1-2; abundance: -; v_gene: TRBV30; CDR3nt: TGTGCCTGGAGTGAGGACAGGGGGAATGGCTACACCTTC; CDR3aa: CAWSEDRGNGYTF
len: 13; d_gene: -; j_gene: TRBJ1-1; abundance: -; v_gene: TRBV27; CDR3nt: TGTGCCAGCAGTTACAGCCCGAACACTGAAGCTTTCTTT; CDR3aa: CASSYSPNTEAFF
len: 13; d_gene: -; j_gene: TRBJ2-3; abundance: once; v_gene: TRBV30; CDR3nt: TGTGCCTGGGCAAGCGGGAGCACAGATACGCAGTATTTT; CDR3aa: CAWASGSTDTQYF
len: 12; d_gene: -; j_gene: TRBJ2-2; abundance: -; v_gene: TRBV5-4; CDR3nt: TGTGCCAGCAGCTTTCGCACCGGGGAGCTGTTTTTT; CDR3aa: CASSFRTGELFF
len: 13; d_gene: TRBD1; j_gene: TRBJ1-2; abundance: -; v_gene: TRBV28; CDR3nt: TGTGCCAGCAGTTTGGGGACAGGAATTGGCTACACCTTC; CDR3aa: CASSLGTGIGYTF
len: 15; d_gene: -; j_gene: TRBJ2-3; abundance: -; v_gene: TRBV15; CDR3nt: TGTGCCACCAGCAGCAGGGTCCAAAGCACAGATACGCAGTATTTT; CDR3aa: CATSSRVQSTDTQYF
len: 13; d_gene: -; j_gene: TRBJ2-5; abundance: -; v_gene: TRBV30; CDR3nt: TGTGCCTGGAGTGGGGGGAACCAAGAGACCCAGTACTTC; CDR3aa: CAWSGGNQETQYF
len: 16; d_gene: -; j_gene: TRBJ1-1; abundance: -; v_gene: TRBV6-6; CDR3nt: TGTGCCAGCAGTTACGGGGCAGGGGCTGCGGGAACTGAAGCTTTCTTT; CDR3aa: CASSYGAGAAGTEAFF
len: 15; d_gene: -; j_gene: TRBJ2-7; abundance: -; v_gene: TRBV4-1; CDR3nt: TGCGCCAGCAGGATAACAACAGAGAACAACTACGAGCAGTACTTC; CDR3aa: CASRITTENNYEQYF
len: 13; d_gene: -; j_gene: TRBJ2-7; abundance: -; v_gene: TRBV19; CDR3nt: TGTGCCAGTAGTGTTACCGTGGCGAACGAGCAGTACTTC; CDR3aa: CASSVTVANEQYF
len: 17; d_gene: TRBD1; j_gene: TRBJ2-7; abundance: -; v_gene: TRBV7-6; CDR3nt: TGTGCCAGCAGCTTAGAGGCATTCGGGACAGGGCACCACGAGCAGTACTTC; CDR3aa: CASSLEAFGTGHHEQYF
len: 17; d_gene: -; j_gene: TRBJ2-1; abundance: -; v_gene: TRBV27; CDR3nt: TGTGCCAGCAGTTTCGACCGACTAACGGAGGCCTACAATGAGCAGTTCTTC; CDR3aa: CASSFDRLTEAYNEQFF
len: 15; d_gene: TRBD1; j_gene: TRBJ2-2; abundance: -; v_gene: TRBV29-1; CDR3nt: TGCAGCGTACTCCTCCCGGGACAGGGTAACGGGGAGCTGTTTTTT; CDR3aa: CSVLLPGQGNGELFF
len: 11; d_gene: -; j_gene: TRBJ2-3; abundance: -; v_gene: TRBV27; CDR3nt: TGTGCCAGCAGCATTCCGGGTACGCAGTATTTT; CDR3aa: CASSIPGTQYF
len: 14; d_gene: TRBD2; j_gene: TRBJ2-1; abundance: -; v_gene: TRBV9; CDR3nt: TGTGCCAGCAGCGTCGGACTAGCGGAAAATGAGCAGTTCTTC; CDR3aa: CASSVGLAENEQFF
len: 15; d_gene: -; j_gene: TRBJ1-1; abundance: few; v_gene: TRBV2; CDR3nt: TGTGCCAGCAGTGAAATCCGCGCGGGGAAAACTGAAGCTTTCTTT; CDR3aa: CASSEIRAGKTEAFF
len: 16; d_gene: -; j_gene: TRBJ2-1; abundance: -; v_gene: TRBV6-6; CDR3nt: TGTGCCAGCAGTTACACCTCGGACATGGCCGGGGATGAGCAGTTCTTC; CDR3aa: CASSYTSDMAGDEQFF